The clone carrying this T cell receptor (beta chain) was seen at least ten times. Its antigen remains unknown. These data are taken from a study of response to subunit inactivated influenza vaccine. V lost 0 bases to trimming and J lost 1 base, with 7 bases between them. This CDR3 contains 14 residues. CDR1 SGHRS and CDR2 YFSETQ come from the germline V gene. Findings and limits, study-wide: The study's authors posited that every seasonal influenza vaccination enlists few new T cells.

From the RT-PCR reads, TCRdb called clonotypes with MiXCR, one entry per CDR3 protein. Of 500,000 to 550,000 distinct CDR3 sequences in the sample, around 8% were seen once. The rearrangement links TRBV5-1 to TRBJ1-1; D is undetermined. Source: PBMCs from blood, taken roughly 24 months after vaccination. The receptor was derived from a man aged 50-75 years who received an inactivated influenza vaccine. The CDR3 reads CASSLGAANTEAFF. CDR3 sequence (DNA): TGCGCCAGCAGCTTGGGGGCAGCGAACACTGAAGCTTTCTTT.